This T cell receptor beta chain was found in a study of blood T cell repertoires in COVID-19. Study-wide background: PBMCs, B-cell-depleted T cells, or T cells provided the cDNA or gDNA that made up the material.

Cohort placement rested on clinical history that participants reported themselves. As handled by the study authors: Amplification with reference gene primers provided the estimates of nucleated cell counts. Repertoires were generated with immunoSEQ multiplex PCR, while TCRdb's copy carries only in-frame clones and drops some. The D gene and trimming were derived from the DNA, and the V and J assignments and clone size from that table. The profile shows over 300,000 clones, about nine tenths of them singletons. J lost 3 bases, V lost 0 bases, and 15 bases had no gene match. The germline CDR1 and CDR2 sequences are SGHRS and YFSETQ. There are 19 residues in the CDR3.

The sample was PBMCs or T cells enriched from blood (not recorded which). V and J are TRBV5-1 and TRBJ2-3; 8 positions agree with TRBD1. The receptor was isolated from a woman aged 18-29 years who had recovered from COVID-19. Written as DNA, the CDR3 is TGCGCCAGCAGCTTGGTGGTCAGGGGGCTCTTAGCATGGACAGATACGCAGTATTTT. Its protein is CASSLVVRGLLAWTDTQYF.